The clone carrying this T cell receptor beta chain was seen only a few times. Its antigen is still unknown. The CDR3 loop spans 13 amino acids. Trimming cost V 6 bases and J 6 bases, with 11 bases left between them. These data originate in a study of vaccination effects on CD4 cells after COVID-19. The data were produced by immunoSEQ multiplex PCR, yet TCRdb's version contains in-frame clones alone and is incomplete. The profile covers fewer than 15,000 clones, with 73% appearing a single time and around 34% taken by the ten largest. Expansion of antigen-specific CD4+ T cells with viral peptide pools was carried out by the ViraFEST assay before sequencing. CD4+ T cells were isolated after 10 days of culture. The person acquired a PCR-confirmed SARS-CoV-2 infection between March and December 2020. It was two doses of either the BNT162b2 or mRNA-1273 vaccine that participants received. Each well held 2 million to 2.5 million PBMC cultured with around 10 ug/ml peptides and about 10 IU/ml IL-2. Half-medium exchanges with IL-2 medium took place on days 3 and 7.

Study observations and caveats: Early post-infection timepoints were missing from the study, which also had few convalescent patients.

The sequences come from CD4+ T cells from PBMCs cultured with HCoV-NL63 spike peptides, collected after COVID-19 vaccination. The chain is built from TRBV12-3 or TRBV12-4 and TRBJ2-2; perhaps TRBD1 as D (6 bases). This clonotype originated in a human donor who had a prior SARS-CoV-2 infection. The CDR3: CASSPHRAGELFF. The CDR3 DNA follows: TGTGCCAGCAGCCCTCACAGGGCCGGGGAGCTGTTTTTT.